This TCR beta chain appears in the sequencing data of a study of identical twins. Regarding the study as a whole: Insertions were reduced in abundant cord blood beta clonotypes but not in memory repertoires.

As for this clonotype: The antigen is not known.

TCRdb redid the calling of the 5' RACE reads with MiXCR, one entry per CDR3 protein. The sample contains approximately 680,000 distinct CDR3 sequences, under 8.5% of which appear only once. With V trimmed by 6 bases and J by 7 bases, 17 bases remained unmatched. CDR3 length equals 17 residues. Germline V gene lookup returns CDR1 DFQATT and CDR2 SNEGSKA (reference sequence). These data were likewise used in another study, on yellow fever vaccine responses in identical twins.

This TCR came from a woman younger than 30 in good health. The rearrangement uses TRBV20-1 and TRBJ2-1; 11 nucleotides line up with TRBD2. Sequenced input: PBMCs. The chain's CDR3 is CSATSAHGTSGTNEQFF. The CDR3 region has the DNA TGCAGTGCCACCAGTGCTCACGGGACTAGCGGTACAAATGAGCAGTTCTTC.